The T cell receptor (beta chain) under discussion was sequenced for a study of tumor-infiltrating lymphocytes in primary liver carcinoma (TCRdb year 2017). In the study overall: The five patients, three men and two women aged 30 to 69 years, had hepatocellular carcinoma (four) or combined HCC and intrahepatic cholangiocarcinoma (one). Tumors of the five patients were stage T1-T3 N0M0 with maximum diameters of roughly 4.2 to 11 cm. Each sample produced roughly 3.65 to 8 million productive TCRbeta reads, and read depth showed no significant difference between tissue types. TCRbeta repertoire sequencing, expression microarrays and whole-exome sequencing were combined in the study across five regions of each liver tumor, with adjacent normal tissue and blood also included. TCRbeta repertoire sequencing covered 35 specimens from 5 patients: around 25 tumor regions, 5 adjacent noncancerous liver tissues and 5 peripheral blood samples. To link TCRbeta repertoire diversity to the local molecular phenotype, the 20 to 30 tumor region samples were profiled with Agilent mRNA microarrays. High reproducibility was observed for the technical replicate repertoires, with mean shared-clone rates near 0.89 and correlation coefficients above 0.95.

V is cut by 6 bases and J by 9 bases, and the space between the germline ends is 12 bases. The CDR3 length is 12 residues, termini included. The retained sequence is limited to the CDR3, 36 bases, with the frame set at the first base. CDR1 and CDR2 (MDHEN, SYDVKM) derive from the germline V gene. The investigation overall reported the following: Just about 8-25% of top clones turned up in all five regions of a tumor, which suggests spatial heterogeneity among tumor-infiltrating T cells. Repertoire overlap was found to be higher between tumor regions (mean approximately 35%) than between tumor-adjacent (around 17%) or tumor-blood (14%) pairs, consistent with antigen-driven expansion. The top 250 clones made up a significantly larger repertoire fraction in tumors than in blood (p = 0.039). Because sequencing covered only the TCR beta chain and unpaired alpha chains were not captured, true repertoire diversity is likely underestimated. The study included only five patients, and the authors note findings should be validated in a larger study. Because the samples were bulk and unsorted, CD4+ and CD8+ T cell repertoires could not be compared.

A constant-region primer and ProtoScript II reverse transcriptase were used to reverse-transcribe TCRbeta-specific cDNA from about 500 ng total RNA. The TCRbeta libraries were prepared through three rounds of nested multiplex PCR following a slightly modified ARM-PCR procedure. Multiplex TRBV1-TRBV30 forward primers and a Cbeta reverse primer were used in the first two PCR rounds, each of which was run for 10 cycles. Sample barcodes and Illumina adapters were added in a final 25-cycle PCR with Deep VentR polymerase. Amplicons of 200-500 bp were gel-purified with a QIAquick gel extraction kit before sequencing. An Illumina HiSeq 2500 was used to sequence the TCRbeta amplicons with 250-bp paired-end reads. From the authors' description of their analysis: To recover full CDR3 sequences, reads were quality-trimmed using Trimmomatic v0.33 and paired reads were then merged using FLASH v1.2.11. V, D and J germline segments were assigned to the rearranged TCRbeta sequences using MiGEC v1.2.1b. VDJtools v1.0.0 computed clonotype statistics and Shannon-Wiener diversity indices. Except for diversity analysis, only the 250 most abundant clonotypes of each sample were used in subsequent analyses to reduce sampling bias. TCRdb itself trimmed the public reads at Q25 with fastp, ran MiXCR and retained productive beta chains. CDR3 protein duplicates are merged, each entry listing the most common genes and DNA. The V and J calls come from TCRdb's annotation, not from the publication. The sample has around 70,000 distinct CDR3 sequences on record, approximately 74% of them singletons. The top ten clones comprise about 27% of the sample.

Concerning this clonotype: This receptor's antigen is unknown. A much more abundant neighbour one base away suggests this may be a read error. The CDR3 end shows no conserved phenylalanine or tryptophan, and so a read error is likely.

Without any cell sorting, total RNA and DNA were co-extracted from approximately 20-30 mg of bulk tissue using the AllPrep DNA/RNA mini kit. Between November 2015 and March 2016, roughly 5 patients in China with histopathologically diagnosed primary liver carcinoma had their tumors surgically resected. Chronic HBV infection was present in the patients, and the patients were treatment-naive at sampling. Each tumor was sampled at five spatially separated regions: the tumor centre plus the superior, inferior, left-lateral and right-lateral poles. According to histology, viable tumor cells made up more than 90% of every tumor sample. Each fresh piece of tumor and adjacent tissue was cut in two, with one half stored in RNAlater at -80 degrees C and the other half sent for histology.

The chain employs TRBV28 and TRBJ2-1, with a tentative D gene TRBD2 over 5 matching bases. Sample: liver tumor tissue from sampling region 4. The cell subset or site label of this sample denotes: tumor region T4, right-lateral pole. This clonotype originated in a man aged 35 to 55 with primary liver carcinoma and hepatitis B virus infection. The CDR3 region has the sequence CASRILGAEQFL. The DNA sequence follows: TGTGCCAGCAGAATACTAGGTGCTGAGCAGTTCTTA.